These T cell receptor beta chains were read from a single sample in a study of shared clonotypes between healthy human individuals. TCRdb's table, derived via immunoSEQ multiplex PCR, lists solely in-frame clones and lacks some. The sample holds about 2 million clones, about 95% seen once. Material: naive CD8+ T cells sorted from blood. The receptors were sampled from a man aged 18 to 30 in good health. Each CDR3 is given with its conserved first and last residue. The order of the fields is CDR3 DNA, CDR3 protein, D gene, J gene, clone size, V gene. A D gene is named only where the DNA matches it firmly. Expanded clones get a size class; other rows say once, few or many, or leave the size out.

TGTGCCAGCAGTGTTCTTCTTGACAGGGCAACTAATGAAAAACTGTTTTTT	CASSVLLDRATNEKLFF	TRBD1	TRBJ1-4	.	TRBV6-1
TGTGCCAGCAGCTTAGTCGGATCTGGAAACACCATATATTTT	CASSLVGSGNTIYF	.	TRBJ1-3	.	TRBV11-2
TGTGCCAGCAGCCTTGGGGGGGGCGGCACGTACGAGCAGTACTTC	CASSLGGGGTYEQYF	.	TRBJ2-7	.	TRBV5-6
TGTGCCAGCAGCCCGGACAGGGCCAATTCACCCCTCCACTTT	CASSPDRANSPLHF	TRBD1	TRBJ1-6	once	TRBV5-4
TGCGCCAGCAGCTCTAGCGGGGGTCCTTACAATGAGCAGTTCTTC	CASSSSGGPYNEQFF	TRBD2	TRBJ2-1	.	TRBV5-1
TGTGCCAGCAGCCTCCAGCCTGATCAGCCCCAGCATTTT	CASSLQPDQPQHF	.	TRBJ1-5	.	TRBV11-2
TGTGCCAGCAGCCCTGAGAGTGACGAGACCCAGTACTTC	CASSPESDETQYF	.	TRBJ2-5	.	TRBV5-6
TGCGCCAGCAGCCAAGAATGGGCGGGCCGATACAATGAGCAGTTCTTC	CASSQEWAGRYNEQFF	.	TRBJ2-1	.	TRBV4-3
TGTGCCAGCAGTTACGGGGTAGGCAATCAGCCCCAGCATTTT	CASSYGVGNQPQHF	.	TRBJ1-5	.	TRBV6-5
TGTGCCAGCAGCGTATCGGGGGGCGCGAATGAAAAACTGTTTTTT	CASSVSGGANEKLFF	.	TRBJ1-4	.	TRBV9
TGTGCCAGCAGTTTAGGGGACTCCTACGAGCAGTACTTC	CASSLGDSYEQYF	.	TRBJ2-7	.	TRBV27
TGTGCCAGCAGCCAAGAATGGCCAGCGCCAGAGACCCAGTACTTC	CASSQEWPAPETQYF	.	TRBJ2-5	.	TRBV4-2
TGTGCCAGCAGCTCCGGGACTAGCGGTAGTTACAATGAGCAGTTCTTC	CASSSGTSGSYNEQFF	TRBD2	TRBJ2-1	.	TRBV7-3
TGTGCCAGCAGCGTAGCTGACAGACCCTACGAGCAGTACTTC	CASSVADRPYEQYF	.	TRBJ2-7	.	TRBV9
TGTGCCAGTAGTATCGCAGTGAACACTGAAGCTTTCTTT	CASSIAVNTEAFF	.	TRBJ1-1	.	TRBV19
TGTGCCAGCAGTTATCAGACAGGGGTCTACAATGAGCAGTTCTTC	CASSYQTGVYNEQFF	TRBD1	TRBJ2-1	.	TRBV6-6
TGCGCCAGCAGCCACGTCGCGGGGGATCACACCGGGGAGCTGTTTTTT	CASSHVAGDHTGELFF	TRBD2	TRBJ2-2	.	TRBV4-3
TGTGCCAGCAGGCCGCCCGCGGGGTACTACAATGAGCAGTTCTTC	CASRPPAGYYNEQFF	.	TRBJ2-1	.	TRBV28
TGTGCCAGCAGCGTAGGGACAGACTCCTACGAGCAGTACTTC	CASSVGTDSYEQYF	.	TRBJ2-7	.	TRBV9
TGCAGCGTTGTTGCTAGCGGCATCGACTACGAGCAGTACTTC	CSVVASGIDYEQYF	TRBD2	TRBJ2-7	.	TRBV29-1
TGTGCCAGCAGCCGTTTATACAATGAGCAGTTCTTC	CASSRLYNEQFF	.	TRBJ2-1	.	TRBV7-9
TGTGCCAGCAAAGGCTTGGGACTTTCAGGGGTAAGCACTGAAGCTTTCTTT	CASKGLGLSGVSTEAFF	.	TRBJ1-1	.	TRBV27
TGTGCCAGTAAGGCCGGGGAGCGGGCGGCTGAGCAGTTCTTC	CASKAGERAAEQFF	.	TRBJ2-1	.	TRBV19
TGTGCCAGTAGTTTATACACTGAAGCTTTCTTT	CASSLYTEAFF	.	TRBJ1-1	.	TRBV19
TGCGCCAGCAGCAGGGTTCAGGAGACCCAGTACTTC	CASSRVQETQYF	.	TRBJ2-5	once	TRBV10-1
TGTGCCAGCAGTTTCCCGCGATTGACAGGGGGGGATGAAAAACTGTTTTTT	CASSFPRLTGGDEKLFF	TRBD1	TRBJ1-4	.	TRBV28
TGTGCCAGCAGTTTCCAGCGGGGGGGCCTCAGCGAGCAGTTCTTC	CASSFQRGGLSEQFF	TRBD2	TRBJ2-1	.	TRBV27
TGTGCCAGCAGCTTCGACAGGGAGTGGACTAATGAAAAACTGTTTTTT	CASSFDREWTNEKLFF	TRBD1	TRBJ1-4	.	TRBV5-8
TGTGCTAGTGGTTCCACGGAGTTCCCCCCCCAAGAGACCCAGTACTTC	CASGSTEFPPQETQYF	.	TRBJ2-5	once	TRBV12-5
TGTGCCAGCACCTGGACTAGCGGGGGCGCCGGGGAGCTGTTTTTT	CASTWTSGGAGELFF	TRBD2	TRBJ2-2	once	TRBV6-5
TGTGCCAGCAGTTACGGGACCACATCACACTACGAGCAGTACTTC	CASSYGTTSHYEQYF	.	TRBJ2-7	.	TRBV6-5
TGTGCCAGCAGCCGACCTAGCGGCCAAGAGACCCAGTACTTC	CASSRPSGQETQYF	TRBD2	TRBJ2-5	.	TRBV7-9
TGTGCCAGCAGTGACTTTAGCGGGGGGGCCGGGGAGCTGTTTTTT	CASSDFSGGAGELFF	TRBD2	TRBJ2-2	once	TRBV28
TGTGCCAGCAGCCTCTCCGTCGGGGGCGAGCAGTACTTC	CASSLSVGGEQYF	.	TRBJ2-7	.	TRBV7-8
TGTGCCAGCAGTTACTCGACCAGGGAGGAGGGTGGCTACACCTTC	CASSYSTREEGGYTF	.	TRBJ1-2	.	TRBV6-5
TGTGCCAGCAGCCCGCCGACAGGGCATGATGGCTACACCTTC	CASSPPTGHDGYTF	.	TRBJ1-2	few	TRBV21-1
TGTGCCATCAGTGAGGAGGCTACCGAAGCTTTCTTT	CAISEEATEAFF	.	TRBJ1-1	.	TRBV10-3
TGTGCCAGCAGCTTACGGAGGGACAGGGCCTATGGCTACACCTTC	CASSLRRDRAYGYTF	TRBD1	TRBJ1-2	few	TRBV13
TGTGCCAGCAGCGTATTTCGGGACAGAGCAGATACGCAGTATTTT	CASSVFRDRADTQYF	TRBD1	TRBJ2-3	.	TRBV9
TGCGCCAGCAGCCTAGAAAGTTCTTGGGCTAGCGGGAGTCCAGAGACCCAGTACTTC	CASSLESSWASGSPETQYF	TRBD2	TRBJ2-5	.	TRBV4-3
TGTGCCAGCAGCTTAGCTAGCGGGCAAGAGACCCAGTACTTC	CASSLASGQETQYF	TRBD2	TRBJ2-5	.	TRBV5-6
TGTGCCAGCAGTTTAACGGCGCCAGGGGGGACCGGGGAGCTGTTTTTT	CASSLTAPGGTGELFF	.	TRBJ2-2	.	TRBV27
TGTGCCAGCAGTTTATCCCGCGGTCCGGGGGAGCAGTTCTTC	CASSLSRGPGEQFF	.	TRBJ2-1	once	TRBV27
TGTGCCACCCAGAGGGTTCCAGCAAACGAGCAGTACTTC	CATQRVPANEQYF	.	TRBJ2-7	.	TRBV7-2
TGTGCCAGCACATGGGGTCAGGGAGAGCAGTACTTC	CASTWGQGEQYF	.	TRBJ2-7	.	TRBV11-2
TGCAGTGCTCGGACCTACGAGCAGTACTTC	CSARTYEQYF	.	TRBJ2-7	.	TRBV20-1